The 30 T cell receptor beta chains given below trace back to one sample, sequenced in a study of blood T cell repertoires in COVID-19. Profiling relied on immunoSEQ multiplex PCR, and the TCRdb table lists in-frame clones only, not all of them. The sample lists 300,000 to 400,000 clones, about 88% occurring once. Sequenced sample: peripheral blood. All receptors derive from a woman aged 60-75 years with COVID-19, enrolled during active disease.

The rearrangement joins TRBV7-3 to TRBJ2-2; a weak D match, TRBD1 (7 bases). Germline assignment: CDR1 SGHTA and CDR2 FQGTGA. Trimming shortened V by 5 bases and J by 4 bases, and 17 bases separated the two germline ends. The CDR3 contains 16 residues. The CDR3 sequence: CASSPMGQGGTGELFF. DNA of the CDR3: TGTGCCAGCAGCCCGATGGGGCAGGGGGGCACCGGGGAGCTGTTTTTT.

The table lists this clone with many counts. The rearrangement uses TRBV11-3 and TRBJ1-3, with D perhaps matching TRBD1 (5 bases). Deletions cut 1 base from V and 0 bases from J, with 13 bases between. CDR1 is SGHNT, CDR2 YENEEA, per germline. This CDR3 comprises 17 residues. The CDR3 DNA sequence: TGTGCCAGCAGCTTAGCGGCAGGGATGAGCTCTGGAAACACCATATATTTT. Amino acids: CASSLAAGMSSGNTIYF.

The gene calls are TRBV18 and TRBJ2-2, with TRBD1 matching over 7 bases. CDR1 and CDR2 from the germline V gene are KGHSH and LQKENI. After removal of 3 bases from V and 4 bases from J, the junction contained 2 bases not matched to a gene. The CDR3 spans 14 residues. In nucleotides, the CDR3 is TGTGCCAGCTCACCGACAGGGAGCACCGGGGAGCTGTTTTTT. It yields the protein CASSPTGSTGELFF.

This clone came up once. CDR3 amino acids: CASSFYRAASSEAFF. CDR3 nucleotide sequence: TGTGCCAGCAGCTTCTACAGGGCCGCGTCCTCTGAAGCTTTCTTT. The chain joins TRBV7-2 to TRBJ1-1; a weak D match, TRBD1 (6 bases). Trimming shortened V by 3 bases and J by 6 bases, and 17 bases separated the two germline ends. CDR1 and CDR2 from the germline V gene are SGHTA and FQGNSA. This CDR3 comprises 15 residues.

CDR3 sequence reads: CASSMQQGNSYEQYF. CDR3 nucleotides: TGTGCCAGCAGCATGCAACAGGGGAACTCCTACGAGCAGTACTTC. The V gene is TRBV13, the J gene TRBJ2-7, with 7 bases lining up with TRBD1. Germline-derived CDR1 and CDR2 are PRHDT and FYEKMQ (reference sequence). Unmatched junction bases numbered 7, after V lost 5 bases and J lost 0 bases. This CDR3 is 15 amino acids long. Variable domain in full (rest from reference TRBV13 and TRBJ2-7): AAGVIQSPRHLIKEKRETATLKCYPIPRHDTVYWYQQGPGQDPQFLISFYEKMQSDKGSIPDRFSAQQFSDYHSELNMSSLELGDSALYFCASSMQQGNSYEQYFGPGTRLTVT.

The chain is built from TRBV12-5 and TRBJ2-3; maybe TRBD2 (6 bases). CDR1 and CDR2 from the germline V gene are LGHNT and FRNRAP. V lost 0 bases to trimming and J lost 4 bases, with 14 bases between them. The CDR3 is made up of 16 amino acids. CDR3 coding DNA: TGTGCTAGTGGTTTGGTTGTGGCAGGGAGGCCAGATACGCAGTATTTT. Protein sequence: CASGLVVAGRPDTQYF.

V usage is TRBV19 and J usage is TRBJ1-3; D may be TRBD1 (5 bases). CDR3 size: 16 residues. Germline V CDR1 and CDR2: LNHDA, SQIVND (reference sequence). Trimming left V 5 bases short and J 0 bases short, with 14 bases between. The CDR3, as DNA: TGTGCCAGTAGTTCCAGGACACGGAGCTCTGGAAACACCATATATTTT. It yields the protein CASSSRTRSSGNTIYF.

As DNA, the CDR3 is TGTGCCTGGAGGGACAGTGAAGAGACCCAGTACTTC. This gives the protein CAWRDSEETQYF. V is TRBV30 and J is TRBJ2-5; D is possibly TRBD1 (6 bases). CDR1 is GTSNPN, CDR2 SVGIG, per germline (reference sequence). The CDR3 runs to 12 residues. Trimming took off 3 bases at V and 3 bases at J, with 8 bases between the two ends.

DNA of the CDR3: TGTGCCAGCAGCTTAGGTGGGGACAGATTCAATCAGCCCCAGCATTTT. Its translation: CASSLGGDRFNQPQHF. The chain links TRBV7-8 to TRBJ1-5; 7 nucleotides agree with TRBD1. The CDR3 contains 16 residues. With V trimmed by 1 base and J by 3 bases, 6 bases remained unmatched. CDR1 SGHVS and CDR2 FQNEAQ come from the germline V gene.

The chain joins TRBV7-2 to TRBJ2-1, with TRBD2 identical over 12 bases. Germline V gene sequence: CDR1 SGHTA, CDR2 FQGNSA. Losses at the gene ends were 5 bases for V and 7 bases for J; bases not matched to a gene: 9. This CDR3 is 16 amino acids long. The CDR3 DNA reads TGTGCCAGCAGCGCCCTAGCGGGGGGGCCATGGAATGAGCAGTTCTTC. Protein product: CASSALAGGPWNEQFF. The entire variable domain, with the rest obtained from reference TRBV7-2 and TRBJ2-1, is as follows: GAGVSQSPSNKVTEKGKDVELRCDPISGHTALYWYRQSLGQGLEFLIYFQGNSAPDKSGLPSDRFSAERTGGSVSTLTIQRTQQEDSAVYLCASSALAGGPWNEQFFGPGTRLTVL.

The chain recombines TRBV18 with TRBJ1-4; 8 positions agree with TRBD1. The germline gives CDR1 KGHSH, CDR2 LQKENI. The CDR3 contains 14 residues. The junction had 6 bases not matched to a gene; V was cut back by 5 bases and J by 7 bases. Here the CDR3 DNA reads TGTGCCAGCTCAACAGGGGGATACGGTGAAAAACTGTTTTTT. Translating it yields CASSTGGYGEKLFF. The whole variable domain, filled in from reference TRBV18 and TRBJ1-4, reads NAGVMQNPRHLVRRRGQEARLRCSPMKGHSHVYWYRQLPEEGLKFMVYLQKENIIDESGMPKERFSAEFPKEGPSILRIQQVVRGDSAAYFCASSTGGYGEKLFFGSGTQLSVL.

In its sample, this clone was seen many times. The rearrangement uses TRBV5-1 and TRBJ2-3, with TRBD1 identical over 9 bases. Germline CDR1 is SGHRS and CDR2 is YFSETQ. Losses at the gene ends were 1 base for V and 3 bases for J; bases not matched to a gene: 6. The CDR3 is 16 amino acids. The chain's CDR3 is CASSLPLQGATDTQYF. The CDR3 region has the DNA TGCGCCAGCAGCTTGCCTCTACAGGGGGCAACAGATACGCAGTATTTT.

The rearrangement joins TRBV6-5 to TRBJ2-5; D is possibly TRBD1 (6 bases). Germline V gene data show CDR1 as MNHEY and CDR2 as SVGAGI. The CDR3 is 14 residues long. The germline V and J ends were trimmed by 8 bases and 0 bases, with 13 bases remaining between them. The CDR3 DNA sequence: TGTGCCAGCCTCGTCAGGGGTAACCAAGAGACCCAGTACTTC. Its translation is CASLVRGNQETQYF.

This chain links TRBV3-1 (or the pseudogene TRBV3-2) with TRBJ2-3, with D possibly TRBD2 on 6 matching bases. The CDR3 has 14 amino acids. CDR1 LGHDT and CDR2 YNNKEL come from the germline V gene (reference sequence). Trimming removed 5 bases at V and 8 bases at J, with 17 bases between. Here the CDR3 DNA reads TGTGCCAGCAGCTATAAAGGGACTTTTTTTACGCAGTATTTT. The encoded protein is CASSYKGTFFTQYF.

The gene calls are TRBV5-1 and TRBJ1-1; 12 bases fit TRBD1. Germline loops: CDR1 SGHRS, CDR2 YFSETQ. Unmatched junction bases numbered 11, after V lost 0 bases and J lost 2 bases. The CDR3 runs 19 residues. Here the CDR3 DNA reads TGCGCCAGCAGCTTGGCCCGGGACAGGGGGCTGGTAAGAAACACTGAAGCTTTCTTT. Encoded protein: CASSLARDRGLVRNTEAFF.

The V gene is TRBV29-1, the J gene TRBJ2-3, with 11 bases fitting TRBD2. Germline CDR1 reads SQVTM; CDR2 reads ANQGSEA. The J segment lost 4 bases and the V segment lost 4 bases, leaving 13 bases of the junction unmatched. The CDR3 contains 17 residues. CDR3 sequence reads: CSVGLAGGPIQADTQYF. The CDR3 bases are TGCAGCGTTGGGCTAGCGGGGGGTCCCATTCAGGCAGATACGCAGTATTTT.

This sequence joins TRBV4-1 and TRBJ2-5, with 12 bases fitting TRBD2. J was trimmed by 2 bases and V by 0 bases; bases with no gene match: 1. Germline-derived CDR1 and CDR2 are MGHRA and YSYEKL. The CDR3 covers 16 residues. CDR3 protein: CASSQDLAGGQETQYF. CDR3 sequence (DNA): TGCGCCAGCAGCCAAGATCTAGCGGGGGGGCAAGAGACCCAGTACTTC.

The chain joins TRBV5-1 to TRBJ2-2; a weak D match, TRBD2 (5 bases). The CDR3 is 13 residues long. Germline loops: CDR1 SGHRS, CDR2 YFSETQ. Trimming took 0 bases from V and 8 from J, leaving 8 bases between them. The CDR3 DNA is TGCGCCAGCAGCTTGGTCGGGGAGGGGGAGCTGTTTTTT. This gives the protein CASSLVGEGELFF.

The rearrangement links TRBV5-6 to TRBJ1-6, with D possibly being TRBD1 (6 bases). With 5 bases removed from V and 0 bases from J, the gap between germline ends came to 12 bases. CDR1 SGHDT and CDR2 YYEEEE come from the germline V gene. The CDR3 runs 16 residues. CDR3 in amino acids: CASSSDRHSYNSPLHF. The CDR3 DNA follows: TGTGCCAGCAGTTCTGACAGGCACTCCTATAATTCACCCCTCCACTTT.

The genes are TRBV6-5 and TRBJ2-2; D is unresolved. The CDR3 sequence is 13 residues long. CDR1 is MNHEY and CDR2 is SVGAGI in the germline V gene. The V and J ends lost 6 bases and 2 bases respectively, with 7 bases between them. CDR3 in DNA: TGTGCCAGCAGCGGTATTAACACCGGGGAGCTGTTTTTT. Protein: CASSGINTGELFF.

The V call is TRBV30, the J call TRBJ2-3; TRBD2 agrees at 14 bases. CDR1 and CDR2 (germline): GTSNPN, SVGIG (reference sequence). Trimming at V came to 2 bases and at J to 2 bases, leaving 3 bases not matched to a gene. CDR3 size: 16 residues. In DNA form, the CDR3 reads TGTGCCTGGAGTCCGGGACTAGCGGGGGCCACAGATACGCAGTATTTT. Translating it yields CAWSPGLAGATDTQYF. The full variable domain, its missing parts supplied by reference TRBV30 and TRBJ2-3, is SQTIHQWPATLVQPVGSPLSLECTVEGTSNPNLYWYRQAAGRGLQLLFYSVGIGQISSEVPQNLSASRPQDRQFILSSKKLLLSDSGFYLCAWSPGLAGATDTQYFGPGTRLTVL.

The chain joins TRBV6-5 to TRBJ1-1; no definite D call. Per germline, CDR1 MNHEY and CDR2 SVGAGI. V lost 6 bases, J lost 0 bases, and 11 bases lay in between. CDR3 length: 14 residues. The CDR3 coding sequence is TGTGCCAGCAGGACCGGACTTTTGAACACTGAAGCTTTCTTT. Translated, it gives CASRTGLLNTEAFF.

The CDR3 here is CASSVTGLEQYF. DNA for the CDR3: TGTGCTAGCTCCGTAACAGGGCTCGAGCAGTACTTC. V and J are TRBV12-5 and TRBJ2-7; maybe TRBD1 (6 bases). The length of the CDR3 is 12 residues. Trimming cost V 9 bases and J 6 bases, with 15 bases left between them. The germline CDR1 and CDR2 sequences are LGHNT and FRNRAP.

The chain employs TRBV7-2 and TRBJ2-3, with 11 bases fitting TRBD2. V shed 3 bases, J shed 4 bases, and the junction held 6 bases outside the gene matches. This CDR3 is built from 16 residues. CDR1 is SGHTA, CDR2 FQGNSA, per germline. The CDR3 bases are TGTGCCAGCAGCTTTTTAGCGGGGGGGCGGGCAGATACGCAGTATTTT. Amino acids: CASSFLAGGRADTQYF.

In its sample, this clone was seen many times. V is TRBV25-1 and J is TRBJ2-7; TRBD1 matches 7 bases. This CDR3 has 18 residues. CDR1 MGHDK and CDR2 SYGVNS come from the germline V gene. J lost 2 bases, V lost 3 bases, and 16 bases had no gene match. CDR3 loop: CASSDPTPPGQRAYEQYF. CDR3 sequence (DNA): TGTGCCAGCAGTGATCCGACTCCGCCGGGACAGAGAGCCTACGAGCAGTACTTC.

The count of this clone is one. The rearrangement uses TRBV6-5 and TRBJ1-4; perhaps TRBD1 as D (6 bases). With 8 bases removed from V and 10 bases from J, the gap between germline ends came to 20 bases. The CDR3 loop spans 14 amino acids. The germline V gene has CDR1 MNHEY and CDR2 SVGAGI. The CDR3 sequence: CASGKQGSSGKLFF. Written as DNA, the CDR3 is TGTGCCAGCGGCAAACAGGGTTCTAGCGGAAAACTGTTTTTT.

The gene calls are TRBV6-5 and TRBJ1-2; 8 bases are shared with TRBD1. The trim removed 7 bases at V and 7 bases at J, leaving 8 bases unmatched. The CDR3 is made up of 13 amino acids. Germline CDR1 reads MNHEY; CDR2 reads SVGAGI. CDR3 protein: CASTRQGMGGYTF. The CDR3 bases are TGTGCCAGCACTCGACAGGGGATGGGTGGCTACACCTTC.

This chain uses TRBV6-6 with TRBJ2-7; D is undetermined. This CDR3 region has 11 residues. Between the trimmed V and J ends, which lost 7 bases and 1 base, there was a span of 5 bases. CDR1 is MNHNY, CDR2 SVGAGI, per germline (reference sequence). The CDR3 coding sequence is TGTGCCAGCATGTCTTCCTACGAGCAGTACTTC. Translating it yields CASMSSYEQYF.

The chain carries TRBV4-2 and TRBJ1-4, with D possibly TRBD1 on 6 matching bases. The CDR3 is 17 amino acids. Germline V gene data show CDR1 as LGHNA and CDR2 as YNFKEQ. Trimming removed 0 bases at V and 7 bases at J, with 18 bases between. The CDR3 nucleotides read TGTGCCAGCAGCCAAGATCGCAGGGGTGGTTGGGGTGAAAAACTGTTTTTT. It yields the protein CASSQDRRGGWGEKLFF.

This rearrangement joins TRBV29-1 to TRBJ1-1, with D uncertain. Trimming took off 4 bases at V and 3 bases at J, with 12 bases between the two ends. The length of the CDR3 is 13 residues. Per the germline V gene, CDR1 is SQVTM and CDR2 is ANQGSEA. The CDR3 nucleotides are TGCAGCGTTGCCTCTGACTTTTACACTGAAGCTTTCTTT. Translation gives CSVASDFYTEAFF.